This T cell receptor (beta chain) was found in a study of shared clonotypes between healthy human individuals. Whole-study results and caveats: A limitation of the genetic and exposure-history diversity represented arose from few donors.

Germline-derived CDR1 and CDR2 are SGHRS and YFSETQ. The V and J ends lost 2 bases and 1 base respectively, with 15 bases between them. The CDR3 sequence is 16 residues long. Comment on this clone: Antigen unknown.

The table came from immunoSEQ multiplex PCR; TCRdb's copy has only in-frame clones and leaves some out. The data hold over a million clones, with 98% to 99% observed a single time. This TCR came from a man aged 25-45 years in good health. The chain carries TRBV5-1 and TRBJ1-2; D gene uncertain. The sequenced sample consisted of naive CD4+ T cells sorted from blood. The subset denotes: CD45RA+ positively selected. The CDR3 sequence: CASSFGTSAINYGYTF. The CDR3 DNA reads TGCGCCAGCAGCTTTGGCACCAGCGCAATTAACTATGGCTACACCTTC.